This T cell receptor (beta chain) was documented in a study of T-cell memory formation after mild COVID-19. Overall study findings and caveats: Day 37-peaking second-wave clones had unconfirmed SARS-CoV-2 specificity. Later expanders leaned CD4+, whereas day 15 to 85 contracting clones were balanced CD4/CD8.

Barcoded TCR alpha and TCR beta cDNA libraries with UMIs came from 5'RACE using constant-segment primers. Using its own MiXCR run on the 5' RACE reads, TCRdb lists one record per CDR3 protein. Of 500,000 to 600,000 distinct CDR3 sequences listed, more than 15% were seen once; the top ten hold around 12%. This clonotype was counted many times. Its antigen is not known. The CDR3 is made up of 15 amino acids. Between the trimmed V and J ends, which lost 6 bases and 5 bases, there was a span of 19 bases. The germline V gene encodes CDR1 LGHNA and CDR2 YNFKEQ. The sequence derives from an adult woman who had mild COVID-19 (a few samples of this study predate the infection). Cell type and time point are not known. The sequenced sample was PBMCs or a T cell subset sorted from them (not recorded which). The genes are TRBV4-2 and TRBJ2-5; D is unresolved. Here the CDR3 DNA reads TGTGCCAGCAGTCTCGGGCCGAACCCTTGGGAGACCCAGTACTTC. It codes for CASSLGPNPWETQYF.